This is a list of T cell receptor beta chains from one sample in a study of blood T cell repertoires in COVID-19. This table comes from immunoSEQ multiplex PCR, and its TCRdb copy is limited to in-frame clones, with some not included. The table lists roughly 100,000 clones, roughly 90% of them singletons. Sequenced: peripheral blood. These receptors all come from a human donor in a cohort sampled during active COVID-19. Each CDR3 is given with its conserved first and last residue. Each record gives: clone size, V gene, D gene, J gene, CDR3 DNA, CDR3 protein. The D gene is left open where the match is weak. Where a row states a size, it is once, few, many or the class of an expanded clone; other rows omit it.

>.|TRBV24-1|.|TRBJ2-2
TGTGCCACCAGTGCCGTTAGCACCGGGGAGCTGTTTTTT
CATSAVSTGELFF
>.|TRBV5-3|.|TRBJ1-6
TGTGCCAGAAGCTTTGGGGCAGGAAGCTCCTATAATTCACCCCTCCACTTT
CARSFGAGSSYNSPLHF
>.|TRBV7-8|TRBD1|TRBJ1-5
TGTGCCAGCTTAGCGGGGACAGGCAATCAGCCCCAGCATTTT
CASLAGTGNQPQHF
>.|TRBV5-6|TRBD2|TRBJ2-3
TGTGCCAGCAGCTTGGGATCGGGACTAGCCGCGTTGCAGTATTTT
CASSLGSGLAALQYF
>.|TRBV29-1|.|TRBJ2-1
TGCAGCGTTGAGCCCAGCTCCTACAATGAGCAGTTCTTC
CSVEPSSYNEQFF
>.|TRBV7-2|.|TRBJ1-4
TGTGCCAGCAGCTCGCAGGGTATAAACGAAAAACTGTTTTTT
CASSSQGINEKLFF
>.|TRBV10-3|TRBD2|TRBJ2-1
TGTGCCATCAGTGAGTACCTAGCGGGAGGCTACAATGAGCAGTTCTTC
CAISEYLAGGYNEQFF
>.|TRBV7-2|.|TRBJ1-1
TGTGCCAGCAGCGAGGGCGCCGGGAGCACTGAAGCTTTCTTT
CASSEGAGSTEAFF
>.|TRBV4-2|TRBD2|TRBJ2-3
TGTGCCAGCAGCCAAGAATTGGTAACAAGAGGGCTAGCGGGGGGAACAGATACGCAGTATTTT
CASSQELVTRGLAGGTDTQYF
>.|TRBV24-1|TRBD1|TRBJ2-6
TGTGCCACCAGTGATCTCCCCGGGACAGGGTTTGGGGCCAACGTCCTGACTTTC
CATSDLPGTGFGANVLTF
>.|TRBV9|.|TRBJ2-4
TGTGCCAGCAGCCCCCACGACAGCTTAAGTAACATTCAGTACTTC
CASSPHDSLSNIQYF
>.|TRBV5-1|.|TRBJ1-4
TGCGCCAGCAGCTTGGCCCGGGTAACAACTAATGAAAAACTGTTTTTT
CASSLARVTTNEKLFF
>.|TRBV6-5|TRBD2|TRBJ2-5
TGTGCCAGCAGTCTCTCGGGAGGGGCTGAGACCCAGTACTTC
CASSLSGGAETQYF
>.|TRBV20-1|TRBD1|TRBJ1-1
TGCAGTGCTAGTCGGGGATACAGGGGGCTGGGCACTGAAGCTTTCTTT
CSASRGYRGLGTEAFF
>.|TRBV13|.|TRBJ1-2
TGTGCCAGCAAGGAGAGGAATGGCTACACCTTC
CASKERNGYTF
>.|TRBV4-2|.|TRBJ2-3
TGTGCCAGCAGCCAAGATCCCCTTCCTCTCTTTACGCAGTATTTT
CASSQDPLPLFTQYF
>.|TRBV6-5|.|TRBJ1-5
TGTGCCAGCAGTTACGGGGGGAATCAGCCCCAGCATTTT
CASSYGGNQPQHF
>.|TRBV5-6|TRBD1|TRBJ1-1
TGTGCCAGCAGGACAGGGGGCTGGTTAACTGAAGCTTTCTTT
CASRTGGWLTEAFF
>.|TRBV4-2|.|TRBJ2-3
TGTGCCAGCAGCCAACTCGTGGCAGTGGATACGCAGTATTTT
CASSQLVAVDTQYF
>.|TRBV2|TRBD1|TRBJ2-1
TGTGCCAGCAGTGACCAACAGGGGTCCTCACTCAATGAGCAGTTCTTC
CASSDQQGSSLNEQFF
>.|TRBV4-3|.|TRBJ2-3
TGCGCCAGCAGCCCCAGGCCGCCCCAGCGCACAGATACGCAGTATTTT
CASSPRPPQRTDTQYF
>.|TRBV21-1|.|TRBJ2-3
TGTGCCAGCAGCAGGGTTTCAGGGACAGATACGCAGTATTTT
CASSRVSGTDTQYF
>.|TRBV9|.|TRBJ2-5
TGTGCCAGCAGCGTAGTTGGTAGCGGATCCCAAGAGACCCAGTACTTC
CASSVVGSGSQETQYF
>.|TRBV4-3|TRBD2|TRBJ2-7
TGCGCCAGCAGCCAAGGACTAGCGGGAACCTACGAGCAGTACTTC
CASSQGLAGTYEQYF
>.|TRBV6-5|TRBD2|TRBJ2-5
TGTGCCAGCCAACTAGCGGGATGGGAGACCCAGTACTTC
CASQLAGWETQYF
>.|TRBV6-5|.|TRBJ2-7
TGTGCCAGCAGTTACGCCAGGAACGTCGAGCAGTACTTC
CASSYARNVEQYF
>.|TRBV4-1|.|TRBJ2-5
TGCGCCAGCAGCCGGAACCAGGGTTCAGAGACCCAGTACTTC
CASSRNQGSETQYF
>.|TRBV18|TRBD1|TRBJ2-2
TGTGCCAGCTCTCACAGGGGTAAGCGCGACACCGGGGAGCTGTTTTTT
CASSHRGKRDTGELFF
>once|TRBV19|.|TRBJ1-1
TGTGCCAGTAGTAAGCAGGGATCCACAAGCGTTGTGGCTTTCTTT
CASSKQGSTSVVAFF
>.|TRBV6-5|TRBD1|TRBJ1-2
TGTGCCAGCAGTTCGATCGACAGGGGAAGAGTAGATGGCTACACCTTC
CASSSIDRGRVDGYTF
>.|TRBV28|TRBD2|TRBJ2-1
TGTGCCAGCATTCCCCGGGAGGGCAGGTACAATGAGCAGTTCTTC
CASIPREGRYNEQFF
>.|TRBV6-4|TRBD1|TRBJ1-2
TGTGCCAGCAGTGAGGGGGACAGGGGTTCTGGCTACACCTTC
CASSEGDRGSGYTF
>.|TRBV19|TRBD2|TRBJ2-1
TGTGCCAGTACCTTGATAGCGGGAGCGTACAATGAGCAGTTCTTC
CASTLIAGAYNEQFF
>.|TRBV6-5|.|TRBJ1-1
TGTGCCAGCCGACGGGACACTGAAGCTTTCTTT
CASRRDTEAFF
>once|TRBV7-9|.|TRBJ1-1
TGTGCCAGCAGCTCCGACAGGAACACTGAAGCTTTCTTT
CASSSDRNTEAFF
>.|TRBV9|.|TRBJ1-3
TGTGCCAGCAGCCCTACTAGCCGAAACACCATATATTTT
CASSPTSRNTIYF
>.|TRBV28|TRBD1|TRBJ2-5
TGTGCCAGCAGTTCCCACAGGGGAAAAGAGACCCAGTACTTC
CASSSHRGKETQYF
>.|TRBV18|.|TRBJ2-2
TGTGCCAGCTCACCCCTTTACCTCCGGGACGGCGCGGGGTCCGGGGAGCTGTTTTTT
CASSPLYLRDGAGSGELFF
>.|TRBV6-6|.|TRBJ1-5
TGTGCCAGCAGCATCGGGAGGGGGGTCAATCAGCCCCAGCATTTT
CASSIGRGVNQPQHF
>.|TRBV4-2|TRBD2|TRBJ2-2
TGTGCCAGCAGCCACCCCGCCGGGACTAGCCTCACCGGGGAGCTGTTTTTT
CASSHPAGTSLTGELFF
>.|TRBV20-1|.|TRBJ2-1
TGCAGTGCTAGTATTCTCCTGGGCCATGAGCAGTTCTTC
CSASILLGHEQFF